The source of this T cell receptor (beta chain) is a study of blood T cell repertoires in COVID-19. Whole-study context: Sample material is recorded as cDNA or gDNA derived from T cells, B-cell-depleted T cells, or PBMCs.

V trimming: 2 bases; J trimming: 2 bases; junction bases outside the gene matches: 4. Per the germline V gene, CDR1 is MNHEY and CDR2 is SVGEGT. This CDR3 comprises 16 residues. Original analysis: Estimated nucleated cell counts came from reference gene primer amplification. Sequencing used immunoSEQ multiplex PCR; TCRdb keeps in-frame clones, though not all of them. V and J calls and clone size are given by that table; D and trimming were obtained from the DNA. The sample has about 140,000 clones, approximately 85% seen once. Sequenced sample: peripheral blood. The chain is built from TRBV6-2 or TRBV6-3 and TRBJ2-5; TRBD2 matches at 11 bases. The receptor was isolated from a man between 65 and 85 years old with acute or convalescent COVID-19. CDR3: CASSYALAGGQETQYF. The DNA of the CDR3 is TGTGCCAGCAGTTACGCCCTAGCGGGGGGACAAGAGACCCAGTACTTC.